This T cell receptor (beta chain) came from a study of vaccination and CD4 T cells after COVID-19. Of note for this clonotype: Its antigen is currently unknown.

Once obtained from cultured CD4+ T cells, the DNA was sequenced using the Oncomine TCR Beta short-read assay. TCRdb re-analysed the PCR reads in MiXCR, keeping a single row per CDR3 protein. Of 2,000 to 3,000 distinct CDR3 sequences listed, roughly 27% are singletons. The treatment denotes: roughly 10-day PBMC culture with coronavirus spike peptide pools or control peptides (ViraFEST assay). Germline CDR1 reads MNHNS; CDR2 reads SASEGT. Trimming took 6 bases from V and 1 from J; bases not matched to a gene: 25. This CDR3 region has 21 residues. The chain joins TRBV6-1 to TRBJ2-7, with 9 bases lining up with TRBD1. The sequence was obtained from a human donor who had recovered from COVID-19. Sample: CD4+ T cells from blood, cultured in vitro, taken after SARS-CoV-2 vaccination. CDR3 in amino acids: CASSRYVPGQGRSRISYEQYF. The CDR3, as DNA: TGTGCCAGCAGCCGTTACGTACCGGGACAGGGAAGATCTAGGATATCCTACGAGCAGTACTTC.